This T cell receptor (beta chain) was sequenced in a study of blood T cell repertoires in COVID-19. Looking at the study overall: The analysed material was cDNA or gDNA that came from T cells, B-cell-depleted T cells, or PBMCs.

Each participant's cohort was designated according to participant-reported clinical history. The recovered donors of Cohort 3 showed two negative PCRs, clearance, or symptom resolution. Original analysis: Nucleated cell number was recorded as an estimate derived from reference gene primer amplification. This table comes from immunoSEQ multiplex PCR, and its TCRdb copy is limited to in-frame clones, with some not included. V, J and clone size are those of that table, while D and trimming were read from the DNA. The sample yields under 300,000 clones, around 90% seen once. The TCR comes from a woman between 45 and 65 years old who had recovered from COVID-19. Sequenced input: PBMCs or T cells enriched from blood (not recorded which).

CDR3 sequence: CASLQGRDNEQFF. CDR3 nucleotides: TGTGCCAGCCTACAGGGGCGGGACAATGAGCAGTTCTTC. The chain carries TRBV6-5 and TRBJ2-1, with TRBD1 matching 7 bases. Germline CDR1 reads MNHEY; CDR2 reads SVGAGI. J gave up 5 bases and V 8 bases, and 6 bases lay outside the gene matches. CDR3 length: 13 residues.